In its sample, the clone carrying this T cell receptor beta chain was seen many times. Its specificity is not known. The record originates from a study of post-analysis software for immune sequencing data. General study points: There were several TRBV segments more frequent in patients than controls, and TRBV5-6, TRBV5-1 and TRBV20-1 were among them.

cDNA libraries of TCR beta carried unique molecular identifiers. Once roughly 1 to 11 million T cells were used, roughly 0.5 million cDNA molecules resulted. MiXCR, applied by TCRdb to the PCR reads, yields one record per CDR3 protein. The data hold approximately 730,000 distinct CDR3 sequences, with just under 30% observed a single time. V was cut by 7 bases and J by 0 bases, with 12 bases left in between. The germline V gene encodes CDR1 SQVTM and CDR2 ANQGSEA. This CDR3 spans 13 amino acids. This receptor was identified in a girl aged 5-17 years with multiple sclerosis. V is TRBV29-1 and J is TRBJ1-2, with unresolved D. The sequenced sample was blood. This CDR3 is CSAGAAANYGYTF. In DNA form, the CDR3 reads TGCAGCGCCGGAGCAGCGGCTAACTATGGCTACACCTTC.